The 28 T cell receptor beta chains reported below all come from one sample, sequenced in a study of Graves' ophthalmopathy and Graves' hyperthyroidism. CDR3 regions of TCR beta were amplified from RNA transcripts. An initial RT-PCR round employing HTBI primers preceded a second-round multiplex PCR. TCRdb reprocessed the multiplex PCR reads with MiXCR, giving one entry per CDR3 protein. Here the sample spans approximately 37,000 distinct CDR3 sequences, about 51% being singletons. Input material: peripheral blood. Every receptor here comes from an adult man with Graves' ophthalmopathy.

The J gene is TRBJ1-3, the V gene TRBV19; D not resolved. V dropped 3 bases and J dropped 0 bases, with 6 bases sitting between them. The CDR3 extends over 14 amino acids. Germline V gives CDR1 LNHDA, CDR2 SQIVND (reference sequence). The CDR3 here is CASSIGGSGNTIYF. As DNA, the CDR3 is TGTGCCAGTAGTATTGGAGGCTCTGGAAACACCATATATTTT.

This clonotype has just a few counts. The gene calls are TRBV19 and TRBJ1-3; D gene uncertain. CDR3 length: 14 amino acids. Germline V gene data show CDR1 as LNHDA and CDR2 as SQIVND (reference sequence). Trimming shortened V by 4 bases and J by 0 bases, and 7 bases separated the two germline ends. This CDR3 is CASSRKSSGNTIYF. CDR3 sequence (DNA): TGTGCCAGTAGTAGGAAGAGCTCTGGAAACACCATATATTTT.

In regard to this clonotype: The conserved closing phenylalanine or tryptophan is absent in this CDR3, likely reflecting a read error. This chain joins TRBV25-1 and TRBJ2-1; 7 positions match TRBD2. The CDR3 loop spans 12 amino acids. Germline V gene sequence: CDR1 MGHDK, CDR2 SYGVNS. With 11 bases clipped from V and 8 bases from J, the junction kept 9 bases outside the gene matches. The CDR3 DNA is TGTGCCGGGAGGGGCCAAGGGCATGAGCAGTTCCTC. Its protein is CAGRGQGHEQFL.

This clonotype was detected many times. This sequence joins TRBV5-5 and TRBJ2-7; D may match TRBD1 or TRBD2 (5 bases each). Trimming took 3 bases from V and 0 from J, leaving 16 bases between them. Germline loops: CDR1 SGHKS, CDR2 YYEKEE (reference sequence). The CDR3 runs to 16 residues. This CDR3 reads CASSSTRGSRSYEQYF. The CDR3 bases are TGTGCCAGCAGCTCGACCCGGGGCTCGCGCTCCTACGAGCAGTACTTC.

There are many counts of this clonotype. This sequence joins TRBV6-5 and TRBJ2-3; 10 bases map to TRBD2. J was trimmed by 1 base and V by 5 bases; bases with no gene match: 6. Germline lookup yields CDR1 MNHEY and CDR2 SVGAGI. The CDR3 loop spans 16 amino acids. The CDR3 protein is CASSLLAGEGTDTQYF. Here the CDR3 DNA reads TGTGCCAGCAGTCTTCTAGCGGGGGAGGGCACAGATACGCAGTATTTT.

The J gene is TRBJ2-3, the V gene TRBV25-1; TRBD2 aligns across 7 bases. V shed 6 bases and J 4 bases; nucleotides not matched to a gene: 7. From germline, CDR1 is MGHDK and CDR2 SYGVNS. The CDR3 runs to 14 residues. DNA of the CDR3: TGTGCCAGCAGGGCGGCGGGAGTCCCAGATACGCAGTATTTT. Translating it yields CASRAAGVPDTQYF.

The chain recombines TRBV6-1 with TRBJ1-1; D gene uncertain. The V end was cut by 8 bases, the J end by 4 bases, with 8 bases between. The CDR3 extends over 11 amino acids. Germline values: CDR1 MNHNS, CDR2 SASEGT. The CDR3 nucleotides read TGTGCCAGCGCAAGAGCCACTGAAGCTTTCTTT. It encodes CASARATEAFF.

V usage is TRBV19 and J usage is TRBJ2-3; possibly TRBD1 or TRBD2 for D (5 bases each). CDR1 and CDR2 (germline): LNHDA, SQIVND (reference sequence). The length of the CDR3 is 13 residues. Trimming left V 6 bases short and J 4 bases short, with 11 bases between. The CDR3 region has the DNA TGTGCCAGTAGCACAGGACTTGCAGATACGCAGTATTTT. Translation gives CASSTGLADTQYF.

In this sample, this clonotype turned up a few times. The V call is TRBV11-2, the J call TRBJ2-2, with D perhaps given as TRBD1 or TRBD2 (5 bases each). The CDR3 covers 15 residues. CDR1 and CDR2 (germline): SGHAT, FQNNGV. V gave up 5 bases and J gave up 5 bases, with 15 bases separating them. DNA for the CDR3: TGTGCCAGCAGCCCCTATGGGGACGGGACCGGGGAGCTGTTTTTT. Translated, it gives CASSPYGDGTGELFF.

This clonotype was seen at least ten times. The rearrangement links TRBV6-1 to TRBJ1-2; D might be TRBD1 (5 bases). CDR1 and CDR2 (germline): MNHNS, SASEGT. V lost 2 bases and J lost 4, with 11 bases in between. The CDR3 is 14 residues long. Written as DNA, the CDR3 is TGTGCCAGCAGTGAAAGCCCAGGGATCTATGGCTACACCTTC. Protein product: CASSESPGIYGYTF.

In DNA form, the CDR3 reads TGTGCCAGCAGTTTAAGGGAGTTCACTGAAGCTTTCTTT. Its translation is CASSLREFTEAFF. The V gene is TRBV27, the J gene TRBJ1-1, with unresolved D. The germline gives CDR1 MNHEY, CDR2 SMNVEV (reference sequence). V lost 2 bases, J lost 4 bases, and 8 bases lay in between. The CDR3 contains 13 residues.

The chain employs TRBV20-1 and TRBJ1-6, with D maybe TRBD1 (6 bases). Between the trimmed V and J ends, which lost 0 bases and 5 bases, there was a span of 14 bases. This CDR3 is built from 16 residues. CDR1 is DFQATT and CDR2 is SNEGSKA in the germline V gene (reference sequence). This chain's CDR3 is CSARELRAGDNSPLHF. The CDR3 coding sequence is TGCAGTGCTAGAGAGCTGAGGGCAGGGGATAATTCACCCCTCCACTTT.

This clonotype was seen only once. The germline gene is not matched at one end of the junction; a read error may be the cause. This chain joins TRBV5-1 and TRBJ2-7, with 7 bases aligning to TRBD2. The CDR3 contains 15 residues. Germline CDR1 is SGHRS and CDR2 is YFSETQ. The CDR3 loop reads CASSFDEGGSYKQYF. The CDR3 coding sequence is TGCGCCAGCTCCTTTGACGAGGGAGGGTCCTACAAGCAGTACTTC.

V gene TRBV10-3 combines with J gene TRBJ2-5, with D perhaps TRBD2 (5 bases). This CDR3 has 13 residues. Per the germline V gene, CDR1 is ENHRY and CDR2 is SYGVKD. V was cut by 4 bases and J by 1 base, with 7 bases left in between. The chain's CDR3 is CAISASGQETQYF. DNA of the CDR3: TGTGCCATCAGTGCGAGCGGCCAAGAGACCCAGTACTTC.

The sample holds many counts of this clonotype. This chain connects TRBV5-1 to TRBJ2-7; 7 nucleotides align to TRBD1. The V gene's germline CDR1 is SGHRS and CDR2 YFSETQ. J was trimmed by 2 bases and V by 5 bases; bases with no gene match: 4. This CDR3 is 13 amino acids long. CDR3 sequence reads: CASRPGTAYEQYF. The CDR3 coding sequence is TGCGCCAGCAGACCCGGGACAGCCTACGAGCAGTACTTC.

The CDR3 here is CASSDVWGIANEKLFF. The CDR3 DNA reads TGTGCCAGCAGCGACGTCTGGGGCATAGCTAATGAAAAACTGTTTTTT. The chain links TRBV7-6 to TRBJ1-4; D is perhaps TRBD1 (5 bases). Germline CDR1 reads SGHVS; CDR2 reads FNYEAQ. The V gene lost 5 bases and the J gene lost 3 bases, with 16 bases spanning the gap. The CDR3 loop spans 16 amino acids.

V gene TRBV20-1 combines with J gene TRBJ2-3, with 8 bases fitting TRBD2. The J segment lost 3 bases and the V segment lost 6 bases, leaving 8 bases of the junction unmatched. The CDR3 covers 14 residues. The germline V gene encodes CDR1 DFQATT and CDR2 SNEGSKA (reference sequence). DNA of the CDR3: TGCAGTGCCCGTGGACTAGCTTTGACAGATACGCAGTATTTT. Its translation is CSARGLALTDTQYF.

This clonotype appeared many times. The chain uses TRBV19 and TRBJ1-5, with a weak D call TRBD1 (6 bases). This CDR3 is built from 16 residues. Deletions cut 6 bases from V and 3 bases from J, with 18 bases between. The V gene's germline CDR1 is LNHDA and CDR2 SQIVND (reference sequence). The CDR3 DNA reads TGTGCCAGTAGCAATTGGGCTGACAGGCACAATCAGCCCCAGCATTTT. Residues: CASSNWADRHNQPQHF. Together with reference TRBV19 and TRBJ1-5, the CDR3 gives the full variable domain: DGGITQSPKYLFRKEGQNVTLSCEQNLNHDAMYWYRQDPGQGLRLIYYSQIVNDFQKGDIAEGYSVSREKKESFPLTVTSAQKNPTAFYLCASSNWADRHNQPQHFGDGTRLSIL.

This clonotype is labeled medium-sized (0.01 to 0.1%). The chain links TRBV24-1 to TRBJ2-5; 7 nucleotides agree with TRBD1. V trimming: 3 bases; J trimming: 3 bases; junction bases outside the gene matches: 0. This CDR3 comprises 13 residues. From germline, CDR1 is KGHDR and CDR2 SFDVKD. CDR3 sequence reads: CATSDTGEETQYF. In nucleotides, the CDR3 is TGTGCCACCAGTGATACAGGGGAAGAGACCCAGTACTTC.

The chain combines TRBV5-1 with TRBJ2-7; D is perhaps TRBD2 (5 bases). The CDR3 spans 15 residues. The germline V gene encodes CDR1 SGHRS and CDR2 YFSETQ. In nucleotides, the CDR3 is TGCGCTAGCAGCTTAGGGTCTGGGAGCTCCTACGAGCAGTACGTC. Its translation is CASSLGSGSSYEQYV.

This clonotype has ten or more counts. The chain employs TRBV20-1 and TRBJ2-7; 10 bases align to TRBD2. Per the germline V gene, CDR1 is DFQATT and CDR2 is SNEGSKA (reference sequence). V trimming: 3 bases; J trimming: 3 bases; junction bases outside the gene matches: 8. This CDR3 has 15 residues. CDR3 amino acids: CSARLRLAGVYEQYF. In nucleotides, the CDR3 is TGCAGTGCTAGGCTGAGACTAGCGGGCGTCTACGAGCAGTACTTC.

The V gene is TRBV12-3 or TRBV12-4, the J gene TRBJ2-3, with D hard to call. V lost 3 bases and J 2 bases, leaving 9 bases between the germline ends. The CDR3 has 14 residues. The CDR3 DNA follows: TGTGCCAGCAGTTTCGAGAGTTCCACAGATACGCAGTATTTT. Amino acid sequence: CASSFESSTDTQYF.

This clonotype has a handful of counts. The genes are TRBV10-3 and TRBJ1-3; the D is unclear. Looked up from germline, CDR1 is ENHRY and CDR2 is SYGVKD. The CDR3 is made up of 13 amino acids. Trimming removed 3 bases at V and 2 bases at J, with 5 bases between. The CDR3 sequence is CAISDGPGNTIYF. The DNA for the CDR3 is TGTGCCATCAGTGACGGTCCTGGAAACACCATATATTTT.

The rearrangement links TRBV20-1 to TRBJ2-7; 10 bases fit TRBD2. This CDR3 comprises 15 residues. V lost 0 bases and J lost 4; bases outside the gene matches: 6. Per the germline V gene, CDR1 is DFQATT and CDR2 is SNEGSKA (reference sequence). CDR3 residues: CSARDVLAGEYEQYF. CDR3 coding DNA: TGCAGTGCTAGAGATGTGCTAGCGGGAGAATACGAGCAGTACTTC.

The V and J genes are TRBV7-2 and TRBJ2-7; TRBD1 might be the D (6 bases). Germline V gene sequence: CDR1 SGHTA, CDR2 FQGNSA. The CDR3 covers 15 residues. V lost 5 bases and J lost 0, with 14 bases in between. CDR3 protein: CASSLRTANSYEQYF. The CDR3 DNA sequence: TGTGCCAGCAGCCTCCGGACAGCAAACTCCTACGAGCAGTACTTC. Full variable domain (rest looked up from reference TRBV7-2 and TRBJ2-7): GAGVSQSPSNKVTEKGKDVELRCDPISGHTALYWYRQSLGQGLEFLIYFQGNSAPDKSGLPSDRFSAERTGGSVSTLTIQRTQQEDSAVYLCASSLRTANSYEQYFGPGTRLTVT.

This clonotype has only a few counts. The chain carries TRBV18 and TRBJ2-7; the match to TRBD1 covers 8 bases. Germline V CDR1 and CDR2: KGHSH, LQKENI. CDR3 size: 15 residues. V shed 8 bases and J 6 bases; nucleotides not matched to a gene: 15. The CDR3 loop reads CASAPGLQQGGEQYV. CDR3 nucleotides: TGTGCCAGCGCGCCCGGGCTTCAACAGGGGGGCGAGCAGTACGTC.

The chain joins TRBV7-9 to TRBJ1-1; the match to TRBD1 covers 9 bases. The CDR3 loop spans 14 amino acids. Germline V CDR1 and CDR2: SEHNR, FQNEAQ (reference sequence). The CDR3 nucleotides read TGTGTCAGTGAAAGGTCGGGACAGGGTTCTGAAGCTTTCTTT. Residues: CVSERSGQGSEAFF. The full variable domain, completed using reference TRBV7-9 and TRBJ1-1, is DTGVSQNPRHKITKRGQNVTFRCDPISEHNRLYWYRQTLGQGPEFLTYFQNEAQLEKSRLLSDRFSAERPKGSFSTLEIQRTEQGDSAMYLCVSERSGQGSEAFFGQGTRLTVV.

The chain has TRBV12-3 or TRBV12-4 and TRBJ2-7; D is unclear. Trimming removed 5 bases at V and 4 bases at J, with 21 bases between. The CDR3 contains 16 residues. CDR3 loop: CASSPPPGRDRYEQYF. The CDR3 region has the DNA TGTGCCAGCAGTCCACCACCCGGCCGAGATCGTTACGAGCAGTACTTC.